Listed below are T cell receptor beta chains from one sample, sequenced in a study of cytomegalovirus exposure and HLA in healthy donors. Profiling relied on immunoSEQ multiplex PCR, and the TCRdb table lists in-frame clones only, not all of them. The sample carries about 160,000 clones, roughly four fifths recorded once. Sequencing was done on a sample of PBMCs. The receptors were gathered from a woman in her thirties or forties in good health and CMV-seronegative. Each CDR3 is given with its conserved first and last residue. A D gene is named only where the DNA matches it firmly. A row's size may be missing; if present it is once, few, many or a size class.

V gene,J gene,D gene,clone size,CDR3 DNA,CDR3 protein
TRBV12-5,TRBJ2-1,NA,NA,TGTGCTAGTGGCCACAGGACCGATGAGCAGTTCTTC,CASGHRTDEQFF
TRBV7-9,TRBJ2-2,TRBD1,NA,TGTGCCAGCAGCCAGGCAAGAACAGGGGGCGATAACACCGGGGAGCTGTTTTTT,CASSQARTGGDNTGELFF
TRBV7-3,TRBJ2-1,NA,NA,TGTGCCAGCAGCACAAACGGGGGAGGACTTTACAATGAGCAGTTCTTC,CASSTNGGGLYNEQFF
TRBV7-8,TRBJ2-7,NA,NA,TGTGCCAGCAGCTTGCTATCTATACAGGGTTGGTCCTACGAGCAGTACTTC,CASSLLSIQGWSYEQYF
TRBV7-9,TRBJ1-4,TRBD1,NA,TGTGCCAGCAGTTCCCACGAAGGAGGGGATCAGGGGGCAAGTGAAAAACTGTTTTTT,CASSSHEGGDQGASEKLFF
TRBV7-9,TRBJ1-1,TRBD1,few,TGTGCCAGCAGCCTAGGGACAGTTGCGACTGAAGCTTTCTTT,CASSLGTVATEAFF
TRBV6-1,TRBJ1-2,TRBD1,NA,TGTGCCAGCAGGCCGGGTGGGACAGGGGGCGAAGGCTACACCTTC,CASRPGGTGGEGYTF
TRBV2,TRBJ1-6,NA,NA,TGTGCCAGCAGTGATGAACTTTCACCCCTCCACTTT,CASSDELSPLHF
TRBV28,TRBJ1-5,NA,few,TGTGCCAGCATAGGAGGCGCGGCTACCCGGCCCCAGCATTTT,CASIGGAATRPQHF
TRBV6-1,TRBJ1-2,NA,few,TGTGCCAGCAGGGTAATACAGGAGGGCTACACCTTC,CASRVIQEGYTF
TRBV27,TRBJ2-1,NA,NA,TGTGCCAGCAGTTTCCCGACAGGATTCGCCTACAATGAGCAGTTCTTC,CASSFPTGFAYNEQFF
TRBV18,TRBJ2-5,NA,NA,TGTGCCAGCTCACCCACAAATTCAATTACCGAAGAGACCCAGTACTTC,CASSPTNSITEETQYF
TRBV13,TRBJ2-3,NA,NA,TGTGCCAGCAGCTTTCGCCTGACATCTTTGGGAGATACGCAGTATTTT,CASSFRLTSLGDTQYF
TRBV4-1,TRBJ1-3,NA,NA,TGCGCCAGCAGCCAAGGGGGGGGTTCTGGAAACACCATATATTTT,CASSQGGGSGNTIYF
TRBV2,TRBJ1-4,TRBD1,NA,TGTGCCAGTGGACAGGGTGGATTCGAAAAACTGTTTTTT,CASGQGGFEKLFF
TRBV7-7,TRBJ2-2,NA,NA,TGTGCCAGCAGCTCTAATAACGCGAACACCGGGGAGCTGTTTTTT,CASSSNNANTGELFF
TRBV5-1,TRBJ2-3,TRBD1,NA,TGCGCCAGCAGCCACGACAGGGGAACAGATACGCAGTATTTT,CASSHDRGTDTQYF
TRBV5-1,TRBJ1-2,NA,NA,TGCGCCAGCAGCTTGGGACAGCTCTATGGCTACACCTTC,CASSLGQLYGYTF
TRBV5-1,TRBJ2-1,NA,NA,TGCGCCAGCAGCTTGTTACAGGGCCCGTCCAATGAGCAGTTCTTC,CASSLLQGPSNEQFF
TRBV7-9,TRBJ1-2,TRBD1,NA,TGTGCCAGCAGTCATCCGGGACAGGGGGCGCGCAACTATGGCTACACCTTC,CASSHPGQGARNYGYTF
TRBV5-4,TRBJ1-1,NA,once,TGTGCCAGCAGCTTGTCAGGTCTGAACACTGAAGCTTTCTTT,CASSLSGLNTEAFF
TRBV6-1,TRBJ1-6,NA,NA,TGTGCCAGCAGTGAAGGACAGACTCTTAATTCACCCCTCCACTTT,CASSEGQTLNSPLHF
TRBV10-2,TRBJ2-7,TRBD2,NA,TGCGCCAGCAGTTGTAGCGGGGGCCCGGACGACGAGCAGTACTTC,CASSCSGGPDDEQYF
TRBV28,TRBJ2-7,NA,NA,TGTGCCAGCAGGGGGCCGAGGGGGGGCGCGACCTACGAGCAGTACTTC,CASRGPRGGATYEQYF
TRBV5-8,TRBJ2-3,TRBD1,NA,TGTGCCAGCAGCTGGGGACAGACCACAGATACGCAGTATTTT,CASSWGQTTDTQYF
TRBV6-1,TRBJ1-5,TRBD1,NA,TGTGCCAGCAGTGAGGCCACCGGGACAGGGAGTAGCAATCAGCCCCAGCATTTT,CASSEATGTGSSNQPQHF